This TCR beta chain was recorded in a study of cytomegalovirus exposure and HLA in healthy donors. Sequenced by immunoSEQ multiplex PCR; TCRdb stores in-frame clones only, minus some. The table lists some 130,000 clones, about 90% of them singletons. This CDR3 has 14 residues. Sequencing was carried out using PBMCs. The source of this sequence is a man younger than 35 in good health and CMV-seronegative. This rearrangement joins TRBV21-1 to TRBJ1-5; the tabulated D call, TRBD1, remains unverified against the DNA. TRBV21-1 is marked as a pseudogene. CDR3 sequence: CARSGDSRSQPQHF. For the CDR3, the DNA is TGTGCCAGGTCAGGTGACAGTAGAAGTCAGCCCCAGCATTTT.